This T cell receptor (beta chain) comes out of a study of T cell responses to AZD1222 COVID-19 vaccine. Study findings and constraints: Two doses of AZD1222 preceded a rise in Spike-specific TCR breadth and depth.

Only in-frame clones appear in the TCRdb table, and some are missing; sequencing was by immunoSEQ multiplex PCR. The sample shows about 150,000 clones, approximately 90% of them seen only once. V lost 3 bases and J 9 bases, leaving 21 bases between the germline ends. The CDR3 is made up of 16 amino acids. Germline CDR1 and CDR2: SGHVS and FNYEAQ. A word on this clone: Its antigen is still unknown.

Sequences were derived from peripheral blood, sampled on day 0 of AZD1222 vaccination. The receptor was derived from an adult in good health. V usage is TRBV7-6 and J usage is TRBJ2-1, with D possibly being TRBD1 or TRBD2 (5 bases each). CDR3 in DNA: TGTGCCAGCAGCTTTGCAGGGACGGAAGTGTACGGTGAGCAGTTCTTC. This gives the protein CASSFAGTEVYGEQFF.